The 10 T cell receptor beta chains below come from one sample, sequenced in a study of spatial heterogeneity in lung cancer. These TCRs are of unknown antigen specificity. In TCRdb, the 5' RACE reads were re-called with MiXCR into one record per CDR3 protein. Here the sample spans 5,600 or so distinct CDR3 sequences, about 5.2% being singletons. Time point: sample taken at primary tumor resection. Study outcomes and limitations: Expanded alpha and beta TCR counts within tumors tracked tumor mutation counts.

The sequences come from lung tumor tissue, collected at surgery. These receptors were collected from a male donor with early-stage non-small cell lung cancer.

Judged by abundance, this clonotype is medium-sized. The rearrangement links TRBV5-1 to TRBJ2-5, with D unresolved. Germline V gene sequence: CDR1 SGHRS, CDR2 YFSETQ. Deletions cut 3 bases from V and 3 bases from J, with 9 bases between. The CDR3 extends over 13 amino acids. The CDR3 bases are TGCGCCAGCAGCTACTTACTGAAAGAGACCCAGTACTTC. Protein product: CASSYLLKETQYF.

This clonotype appeared many times. J is TRBJ1-1 and V is TRBV29-1, with 7 bases that match TRBD1. V lost 4 bases to trimming and J lost 1 base; unmatched junction nucleotides: 3. Germline V gives CDR1 SQVTM, CDR2 ANQGSEA. The CDR3 loop spans 13 amino acids. The CDR3 DNA is TGCAGCGTTGCGCGACAGGGGAACACTGAAGCTTTCTTT. This translates into CSVARQGNTEAFF.

This clonotype is medium-sized within its sample. The chain carries TRBV4-1 and TRBJ2-1; 7 bases are shared with TRBD2. The length of the CDR3 is 16 residues. Losses at the gene ends were 3 bases for V and 0 bases for J; bases not matched to a gene: 5. CDR1 MGHRA and CDR2 YSYEKL come from the germline V gene. CDR3 sequence reads: CASSQETSVSYNEQFF. In nucleotides, the CDR3 is TGCGCCAGCAGCCAGGAAACTAGCGTCTCCTACAATGAGCAGTTCTTC.

This clonotype was seen ten or more times. In DNA, the CDR3 is TGCAGTGCTAGTCCGACAGCGGAGGGATTAAATTCACCCCTCCACTTT. Translated: CSASPTAEGLNSPLHF. The chain couples TRBV20-1 to TRBJ1-6, with a tentative D call TRBD1 (5 bases). CDR1 is DFQATT, CDR2 SNEGSKA, per germline (reference sequence). The CDR3 spans 16 residues. With 3 bases removed from V and 7 bases from J, the gap between germline ends came to 19 bases.

In its sample, this clonotype was seen once. The rearrangement joins TRBV27 to TRBJ2-7; weak D call: TRBD1 (5 bases). This CDR3 comprises 14 residues. Germline V gene sequence: CDR1 MNHEY, CDR2 SMNVEV (reference sequence). Trimming shortened V by 8 bases and J by 0 bases, and 14 bases separated the two germline ends. CDR3 in DNA: TGTGCCAGCTTGTCCATACAGGCCTCCTACGAGCAGTACTTC. Translating gives CASLSIQASYEQYF.

This clonotype is medium-sized. This chain uses TRBV15 with TRBJ1-2; D is unclear. V dropped 0 bases and J dropped 4 bases, with 9 bases sitting between them. The germline CDR1 and CDR2 sequences are LNHNV and YYDKDF (reference sequence). The CDR3 spans 14 residues. The CDR3 protein is CATSRELRSYGYTF. The DNA for the CDR3 is TGTGCCACCAGCAGAGAATTAAGGAGCTATGGCTACACCTTC.

This clonotype is classed as large. The chain joins TRBV10-1 to TRBJ1-2; D not certain. The germline V and J ends were trimmed by 3 bases and 5 bases, with 4 bases remaining between them. The length of the CDR3 is 11 residues. The germline V gene encodes CDR1 WNHNN and CDR2 SYGVQD (reference sequence). The CDR3 protein is CASSDSYGYTF. The CDR3 nucleotides read TGCGCCAGCAGTGACTCTTATGGCTACACCTTC.

By proportion, this clonotype is medium-sized. This chain links TRBV7-2 with TRBJ2-3; 10 bases map to TRBD2. CDR3 length: 18 residues. With V trimmed by 1 base and J by 5 bases, 12 bases remained unmatched. The germline V gene encodes CDR1 SGHTA and CDR2 FQGNSA. CDR3 region: CASSLVGSGGTLIDTQYF. CDR3 DNA: TGTGCCAGCAGCTTAGTTGGTAGCGGGGGGACTCTAATAGATACGCAGTATTTT.

This clonotype was seen ten or more times. V gene TRBV7-8 combines with J gene TRBJ2-3, with D tentatively TRBD1 or TRBD2 (5 bases each). Deletions cut 1 base from V and 4 bases from J, with 12 bases between. CDR3 size: 15 residues. The germline gives CDR1 SGHVS, CDR2 FQNEAQ. CDR3 protein: CASSLVRGTADTQYF. DNA for the CDR3: TGTGCCAGCAGCTTAGTACGAGGGACGGCAGATACGCAGTATTTT.

This clonotype came up many times. The V call is TRBV6-5, the J call TRBJ2-7; 7 positions match TRBD1. CDR3 length: 17 amino acids. From germline, CDR1 is MNHEY and CDR2 SVGAGI. J was trimmed by 4 bases and V by 5 bases; bases with no gene match: 17. This CDR3 reads CASSQTGRRSLTYEQYF. The CDR3 nucleotides read TGTGCCAGCAGTCAGACAGGGAGACGAAGCCTAACGTACGAGCAGTACTTC.